Listed here are 12 T cell receptor beta chains from one sample, sequenced in a study of beta chain features in type 1 diabetes. Study findings and constraints: Patients with Type 1 diabetes showed moderately but significantly shorter TCRB CDR3s in all four CD4+ subsets.

Their antigens are not known. Reverse transcribing all isolated RNA meant expressed TCRB transcripts were sequenced. Libraries were prepared by immunoSEQ multiplex PCR; TCRdb keeps only in-frame clonotypes and omits some of them. This sample has hundreds of thousands of clones; about an eighth occur once, and the top ten carry 0.03% to 0.045%. Sample: naive CD4+ T cells from blood. The receptors were gathered from a young man with type 1 diabetes.

The rearrangement joins TRBV18 to TRBJ2-7, with 8 bases identical to TRBD2. CDR1 is KGHSH, CDR2 LQKENI, per germline. The ends lost 10 bases at V and 1 base at J; junction bases unmatched: 6. This CDR3 has 13 amino acids. The CDR3 region is CATSGGQSYEQYF. The CDR3 coding sequence is TGTGCCACCTCGGGGGGGCAATCCTACGAGCAGTACTTC. The whole variable domain, filled in from reference TRBV18 and TRBJ2-7, reads NAGVMQNPRHLVRRRGQEARLRCSPMKGHSHVYWYRQLPEEGLKFMVYLQKENIIDESGMPKERFSAEFPKEGPSILRIQQVVRGDSAAYFCATSGGQSYEQYFGPGTRLTVT.

This chain joins TRBV29-1 and TRBJ1-3; 10 bases map to TRBD1. V was clipped by 6 bases and J by 4 bases; unmatched bases: 6. The CDR3 extends over 14 amino acids. Germline V gene sequence: CDR1 SQVTM, CDR2 ANQGSEA. The CDR3 region has the DNA TGCAGCGTCCGGGACAGGGGTATCGGAAACACCATATATTTT. Translating it yields CSVRDRGIGNTIYF.

The CDR3 sequence is CASSLRGGSGYTF. The CDR3 bases are TGTGCCAGCAGCTTACGAGGGGGCAGCGGCTACACCTTC. This chain connects TRBV9 to TRBJ1-2; 7 bases match TRBD1. V shed 4 bases, J shed 8 bases, and the junction held 8 bases outside the gene matches. CDR3 length equals 13 residues. CDR1 is SGDLS, CDR2 YYNGEE, per germline.

The chain employs TRBV11-2 and TRBJ1-1, with 9 positions matching TRBD1. With V trimmed by 5 bases and J by 6 bases, 10 bases remained unmatched. Germline-derived CDR1 and CDR2 are SGHAT and FQNNGV. This CDR3 spans 15 amino acids. Here the CDR3 reads CASSARDRAFAEAFF. The CDR3 DNA is TGTGCCAGCAGCGCCCGGGACAGGGCCTTCGCTGAAGCTTTCTTT.

This clone was counted only a few times. The chain uses TRBV25-1 and TRBJ1-2; D is perhaps TRBD1 (5 bases). V was cut by 1 base and J by 4 bases, with 16 bases left in between. CDR3 length equals 16 residues. Germline values: CDR1 MGHDK, CDR2 SYGVNS. As DNA, the CDR3 is TGTGCCAGCAGTGAATTGGGGACGGATGCCGGCTATGGCTACACCTTC. Protein sequence: CASSELGTDAGYGYTF.

This clone showed up just a few times. This chain uses TRBV18 with TRBJ2-7; D could derive from TRBD1 or TRBD2 (5 bases each). Germline V lookup: CDR1 KGHSH, CDR2 LQKENI. This CDR3 is 14 amino acids long. Trimming took off 3 bases at V and 1 base at J, with 10 bases between the two ends. The CDR3 DNA follows: TGTGCCAGCTCACCTCGGGGACCTTCCTACGAGCAGTACTTC. This encodes CASSPRGPSYEQYF.

This clone was seen more than once but under ten times. The chain employs TRBV7-2 and TRBJ1-1, with TRBD1 identical over 12 bases. With 5 bases clipped from V and 4 bases from J, the junction kept 5 bases outside the gene matches. This CDR3 comprises 15 residues. Germline lookup yields CDR1 SGHTA and CDR2 FQGNSA. DNA of the CDR3: TGTGCCAGCAGCCAGGGACAGGGGGCGGGCACTGAAGCTTTCTTT. This translates into CASSQGQGAGTEAFF.

The rearrangement uses TRBV5-4 and TRBJ2-3; tentative D call: TRBD1 (6 bases). The CDR3 sequence is 16 residues long. Germline CDR1 SGHNT, CDR2 YYREEE (reference sequence). With 4 bases removed from V and 2 bases from J, the gap between germline ends came to 17 bases. The CDR3 protein is CASSPDRNRVTDTQYF. The CDR3 bases are TGTGCCAGCAGCCCGGACCGGAACAGGGTCACAGATACGCAGTATTTT.

This clone was observed a handful of times. This chain links TRBV30 with TRBJ1-1, with D perhaps TRBD1 (6 bases). Germline V gene data show CDR1 as GTSNPN and CDR2 as SVGIG (reference sequence). V gave up 3 bases and J gave up 1 base, with 15 bases separating them. The CDR3 length is 15 residues. The CDR3 spells CAWSVIDRPNTEAFF. In DNA form, the CDR3 reads TGTGCCTGGAGCGTCATCGACAGGCCGAACACTGAAGCTTTCTTT.

V gene TRBV18 combines with J gene TRBJ1-5; weak D call: TRBD1 (6 bases). V was pared by 2 bases and J by 0 bases, with 14 bases between. Germline CDR1 is KGHSH and CDR2 is LQKENI. This CDR3 comprises 17 residues. CDR3 protein: CASSPAQGGDSNQPQHF. The CDR3 DNA is TGTGCCAGCTCACCAGCCCAAGGGGGGGATAGCAATCAGCCCCAGCATTTT.

This clone was seen only a few times. Other DNA sequences in this sample translate to the same CDR3. This chain uses TRBV4-1 with TRBJ2-5; 7 positions match TRBD1. Germline CDR1 and CDR2: MGHRA and YSYEKL. The CDR3 contains 14 residues. Trimming at V came to 1 base and at J to 3 bases, leaving 2 bases not matched to a gene. The CDR3 protein is CASSQGTGEETQYF. The CDR3, as DNA: TGCGCCAGCAGCCAAGGAACAGGGGAAGAGACCCAGTACTTC.

The V gene is TRBV6-5, the J gene TRBJ2-2; 7 bases map to TRBD1. Germline V gene sequence: CDR1 MNHEY, CDR2 SVGAGI. The CDR3 is 13 amino acids. Trimming took 6 bases from V and 3 from J; bases not matched to a gene: 1. CDR3 DNA: TGTGCCAGCAGACAGGGGTACACCGGGGAGCTGTTTTTT. Translated: CASRQGYTGELFF.